This is a list of T cell receptor beta chains from one sample in a study of blood T cell repertoires in COVID-19. The assay was immunoSEQ multiplex PCR, and TCRdb's table has in-frame clones only and misses some. The table shows roughly 200,000 clones, with approximately 84% occurring only once. The sequencing sample was made of peripheral blood. These receptors were taken from a woman in her 70s with active or convalescent COVID-19. CDR3s include the opening cysteine and the closing phenylalanine or tryptophan. A D gene is named only where the DNA matches it firmly. Where a row states a size, it is once, few, many or the class of an expanded clone; other rows omit it.

clone_size,j_call,v_call,d_call,cdr3_aa,cdr3_nt
-,TRBJ1-6,TRBV14,-,CASSRTWRGSSPLHF,TGTGCCAGCAGCCGGACATGGCGGGGAAGCTCACCCCTCCACTTT
-,TRBJ2-3,TRBV9,-,CASSVELATDTQYF,TGTGCCAGCAGCGTAGAGCTAGCCACAGATACGCAGTATTTT
-,TRBJ2-7,TRBV5-5,TRBD2,CASRRLASLAEQYF,TGTGCCAGCAGACGACTAGCGTCCCTCGCCGAGCAGTACTTC
-,TRBJ2-1,TRBV7-2,TRBD2,CASSPRTSGIGSEQFF,TGTGCCAGCAGCCCCAGGACTAGCGGGATCGGTAGTGAGCAGTTCTTC
-,TRBJ1-6,TRBV23-1,-,CASSQSFRTNPLHF,TGCGCCAGCAGTCAATCGTTCAGGACAAATCCCCTCCACTTT
-,TRBJ2-2,TRBV10-2,TRBD2,CASSARESTGELFF,TGCGCCAGCAGTGCGCGGGAGAGCACCGGGGAGCTGTTTTTT
-,TRBJ2-7,TRBV30,-,CAWSVRSGTYEQYF,TGTGCCTGGAGTGTACGATCAGGGACCTACGAGCAGTACTTC
-,TRBJ2-1,TRBV19,-,CASSIGYPPGYNEQFF,TGTGCCAGTAGTATAGGATACCCCCCCGGGTACAATGAGCAGTTCTTC
once,TRBJ2-7,TRBV11-2,-,CASSFWERPFEQYF,TGTGCCAGCAGCTTTTGGGAGAGACCCTTCGAGCAGTACTTC
-,TRBJ2-7,TRBV28,TRBD1,CASSLEQGSYEQYF,TGTGCCAGCAGTTTAGAACAGGGGTCTTACGAGCAGTACTTC
-,TRBJ2-6,TRBV28,-,CASSSPLRQAGANVLTF,TGTGCCAGCAGCTCCCCTCTTCGACAGGCTGGGGCCAACGTCCTGACTTTC
-,TRBJ2-5,TRBV25-1,TRBD1,CASSESGGGGETQYF,TGTGCCAGCAGTGAGTCAGGGGGCGGCGGAGAGACCCAGTACTTC
-,TRBJ1-4,TRBV10-1,TRBD1,CASSEGTGITNEKLFF,TGCGCCAGCAGTGAGGGGACAGGGATAACTAATGAAAAACTGTTTTTT
-,TRBJ2-3,TRBV5-6,TRBD2,CASSSLLTSGSTDTQYF,TGTGCCAGCAGCTCCCTCCTGACTAGCGGTAGCACAGATACGCAGTATTTT
-,TRBJ2-1,TRBV7-8,TRBD2,CASSTSGRATSEQFF,TGTGCCAGCAGCACTAGCGGGAGGGCCACAAGTGAGCAGTTCTTC
few,TRBJ2-2,TRBV18,TRBD1,CASSPPAGGTGELFF,TGTGCCAGCTCACCACCGGCAGGGGGCACCGGGGAGCTGTTTTTT
-,TRBJ2-2,TRBV24-1,-,CATSADWVDRGELFF,TGTGCCACCAGTGCGGACTGGGTCGACAGGGGGGAGCTGTTTTTT
-,TRBJ2-2,TRBV19,TRBD2,CASSSGRAGFQGELFF,TGTGCCAGTAGTAGCGGGAGGGCCGGTTTTCAGGGGGAGCTGTTTTTT
-,TRBJ2-1,TRBV10-1,TRBD1,CASSVGQGSSYNEQFF,TGCGCCAGCAGTGTTGGACAGGGAAGCTCCTACAATGAGCAGTTCTTC
-,TRBJ2-2,TRBV6-2/TRBV6-3,TRBD2,CASSTGLGNTGELFF,TGTGCCAGCAGTACCGGACTAGGGAACACCGGGGAGCTGTTTTTT
-,TRBJ2-1,TRBV21-1,-,CASSKGEGDNEQFF,TGTGCCAGCAGCAAAGGGGAGGGAGACAATGAGCAGTTCTTC
-,TRBJ1-3,TRBV6-5,-,CASSFQWASGNTIYF,TGTGCCAGCAGTTTCCAATGGGCCTCTGGAAACACCATATATTTT
-,TRBJ2-2,TRBV27,-,CASRSRGGELFF,TGTGCCAGCAGATCCAGGGGCGGGGAGCTGTTTTTT
-,TRBJ2-7,TRBV12-3/TRBV12-4,-,CASSLGLGEQYF,TGTGCCAGCAGTTTAGGCCTAGGCGAGCAGTACTTC
-,TRBJ1-5,TRBV4-1,-,CASSQDSQGISNQPQHF,TGCGCCAGCAGCCAAGACTCCCAGGGGATAAGCAATCAGCCCCAGCATTTT
-,TRBJ2-1,TRBV7-2,-,CASSTHLSAEQFF,TGTGCCAGCAGCACCCACCTTAGTGCTGAGCAGTTCTTC
many,TRBJ2-1,TRBV11-3,TRBD2,CASSFGASGRAGNEQFF,TGTGCCAGCAGCTTTGGGGCTAGCGGGAGGGCCGGAAATGAGCAGTTCTTC